This is a list of T cell receptor beta chains from one sample in a study of blood T cell repertoires in COVID-19. Profiled with immunoSEQ multiplex PCR; TCRdb holds only in-frame clones, not every one. In the table there are fewer than 85,000 clones, 85% to 90% of which are singletons. Sequencing was done on a sample of peripheral blood. These receptors originate from an elderly man with acute or convalescent COVID-19. Both conserved end residues are part of each CDR3. The D gene is left open where the match is weak. Only some rows state a clone size, as once, few, many or a class for expanded clones.

once,NA,TRBV5-1,TRBJ1-2,14,CASSLVGTTYGYTF,TGCGCCAGCAGCTTGGTAGGGACAACGTATGGCTACACCTTC
NA,TRBD1,TRBV6-5,TRBJ1-1,14,CASSRITGVVGAFF,TGTGCCAGCAGCCGGATAACAGGGGTCGTAGGGGCTTTCTTT
once,TRBD2,TRBV23-1,TRBJ2-1,18,CASSHRTESSGRAYEQFF,TGCGCCAGCAGTCACCGAACCGAGAGTAGCGGGAGGGCATATGAGCAGTTCTTC
NA,TRBD1,TRBV23-1,TRBJ2-7,15,CASRPRDRGTYEQYF,TGCGCCAGCAGACCTCGGGACAGGGGAACCTACGAGCAGTACTTC
NA,TRBD2,TRBV6-5,TRBJ2-1,15,CASTGTSGTNNEQFF,TGTGCCAGCACTGGGACTAGCGGGACTAACAATGAGCAGTTCTTC
NA,TRBD2,TRBV10-2,TRBJ2-3,16,CASSENAERETDTQYF,TGCGCCAGCAGTGAGAATGCCGAGCGGGAAACAGATACGCAGTATTTT
NA,TRBD2,TRBV4-3,TRBJ2-1,16,CASSQDHGGGNNEQFF,TGCGCCAGCAGCCAAGATCACGGGGGGGGAAACAATGAGCAGTTCTTC
NA,NA,TRBV6-1,TRBJ2-4,14,CASSDNAGYSIQYF,TGTGCCAGCAGTGATAACGCAGGGTATTCCATTCAGTACTTC
NA,NA,TRBV7-3,TRBJ1-2,15,CASSPAGGSDYGYTF,TGTGCCAGCTCCCCCGCGGGGGGTAGTGACTATGGCTACACCTTC
once,TRBD2,TRBV4-3,TRBJ2-3,16,CASRPSSGGATDTQYF,TGCGCCAGCAGACCCTCTAGCGGGGGGGCCACAGATACGCAGTATTTT
NA,TRBD1,TRBV5-1,TRBJ1-2,14,CASSPSGQAYGYTF,TGCGCCAGCAGCCCCTCCGGACAGGCCTATGGCTACACCTTC
once,TRBD1,TRBV3-1/TRBV3-2,TRBJ1-6,14,CASSQEQGQSPLHF,TGTGCCAGCAGCCAAGAACAGGGGCAATCACCCCTCCACTTT
NA,TRBD2,TRBV11-2,TRBJ2-7,18,CASSPRLGLAGLRYEQYF,TGTGCCAGCAGCCCCCGTCTGGGACTAGCGGGGCTCAGGTACGAGCAGTACTTC
NA,NA,TRBV19,TRBJ1-2,14,CASSVPVPNYGYTF,TGTGCCAGTAGTGTTCCGGTTCCTAACTATGGCTACACCTTC
NA,TRBD1,TRBV10-3,TRBJ1-1,18,CAISPSSGGLTGGTEAFF,TGTGCCATCAGCCCCTCATCCGGCGGACTGACAGGGGGCACTGAAGCTTTCTTT
NA,TRBD2,TRBV3-1/TRBV3-2,TRBJ2-7,14,CASSSSGHTYEQYF,TGTGCCAGCAGTTCTAGCGGTCACACCTACGAGCAGTACTTC
NA,NA,TRBV6-5,TRBJ2-5,13,CASRTTDQETQYF,TGTGCCAGCAGGACGACAGACCAAGAGACCCAGTACTTC
NA,NA,TRBV28,TRBJ2-7,12,CASSAGVDEQYF,TGTGCCAGCAGTGCAGGGGTAGACGAGCAGTACTTC
NA,TRBD1,TRBV5-1,TRBJ1-1,16,CASSDVVTGGDTEAFF,TGCGCCAGCAGCGATGTGGTGACAGGGGGCGATACTGAAGCTTTCTTT
NA,NA,TRBV6-1,TRBJ1-5,16,CASSEGILDRNQPQHF,TGTGCCAGCAGTGAAGGAATATTAGACAGAAATCAGCCCCAGCATTTT
NA,TRBD1,TRBV4-1,TRBJ1-5,15,CASSQGQGSNQPQHF,TGCGCCAGCAGCCAAGGACAGGGTAGCAATCAGCCCCAGCATTTT
NA,NA,TRBV27,TRBJ2-7,14,CASSLSTPTYEQYF,TGTGCCAGCAGTTTATCGACACCCACCTACGAGCAGTACTTC